This T cell receptor (beta chain) was profiled in a study of tumor-infiltrating lymphocytes in oesophageal squamous cell carcinoma. CDR1 and CDR2 (germline): MNHNY, SVGAGI (reference sequence). This CDR3 is built from 14 residues. Via MiXCR, TCRdb re-called the PCR reads, giving one row per CDR3 protein. The table lists some 22,000 distinct CDR3 sequences, about 35% of them singletons, with roughly an eighth in the top ten. The J gene is TRBJ2-7, the V gene TRBV6-6; 8 bases match TRBD1. The end of the DNA aligns better with TRBJ2-5, so the J call may be wrong. The receptor's source is a male donor with esophageal squamous cell carcinoma. Sequencing input: esophageal tumor tissue. CDR3 nucleotides: TGTGCCACCCTCCTACAGGGGGTCCGAGAGACCCAGTACTTC. This sequence encodes CATLLQGVRETQYF.